Here is one T cell receptor beta chain with its context. In the authors' workflow: Reference gene primers were amplified, and this amplification served to estimate nucleated cell counts. Clones were read by immunoSEQ multiplex PCR, and TCRdb kept only the in-frame ones, dropping some. Clonal size and the V and J genes are those of that table, whereas D and trimming came from the DNA. The table includes 97,000 or so clones, 80% to 95% detected once. The sample originates from a study of blood T cell repertoires in COVID-19. Germline loops: CDR1 GTSNPN, CDR2 SVGIG (reference sequence). This CDR3 contains 14 residues. Trimming took 0 bases from V and 8 from J; bases not matched to a gene: 3.

This TCR was recovered from a woman in her 50s with COVID-19, enrolled during active disease. The sequencing input was peripheral blood. The chain couples TRBV30 to TRBJ2-1; 11 nucleotides line up with TRBD2. CDR3 sequence: CAWSVGSGGDEQFF. Here the CDR3 DNA reads TGTGCCTGGAGTGTAGGTAGCGGGGGGGATGAGCAGTTCTTC.